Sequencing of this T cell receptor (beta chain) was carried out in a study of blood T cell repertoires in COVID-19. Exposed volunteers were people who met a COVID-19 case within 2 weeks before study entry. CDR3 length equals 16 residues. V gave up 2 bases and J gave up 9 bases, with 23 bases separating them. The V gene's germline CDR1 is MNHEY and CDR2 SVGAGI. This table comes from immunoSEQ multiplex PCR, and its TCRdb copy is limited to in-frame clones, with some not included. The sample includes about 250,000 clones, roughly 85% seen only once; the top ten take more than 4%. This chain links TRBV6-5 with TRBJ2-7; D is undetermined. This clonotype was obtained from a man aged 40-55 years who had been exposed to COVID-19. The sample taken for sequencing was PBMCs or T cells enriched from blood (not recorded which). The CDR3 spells CASSYAYGPTTIRQYF. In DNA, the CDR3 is TGTGCCAGCAGTTACGCCTATGGCCCAACCACTATACGGCAGTACTTC.